These 11 T cell receptor beta chains came from one sample sequenced in a study of control samples from healthy donors and cancer patients. Sequenced by immunoSEQ multiplex PCR; TCRdb stores in-frame clones only, minus some. This sample lists about 210,000 clones; its ten largest clones have 2% to 2.5%. The sample consisted of blood. These receptors were collected from a woman in her thirties in good health.

The chain carries TRBV30 and TRBJ1-2; D remains unclear. Between the trimmed V and J ends, which lost 2 bases and 3 bases, there was a span of 7 bases. The CDR3 spans 12 residues. Looked up from germline, CDR1 is GTSNPN and CDR2 is SVGIG (reference sequence). The CDR3 is CAWSPGYYGYTF. As DNA, the CDR3 is TGTGCCTGGAGTCCTGGATACTATGGCTACACCTTC. Full variable domain (remainder filled in from reference TRBV30 and TRBJ1-2): SQTIHQWPATLVQPVGSPLSLECTVEGTSNPNLYWYRQAAGRGLQLLFYSVGIGQISSEVPQNLSASRPQDRQFILSSKKLLLSDSGFYLCAWSPGYYGYTFGSGTRLTVV.

This chain links TRBV6-6 with TRBJ2-7, with TRBD1 matching over 7 bases. Germline V gene data show CDR1 as MNHNY and CDR2 as SVGAGI (reference sequence). CDR3 length: 15 amino acids. V was pared by 7 bases and J by 3 bases, with 12 bases of the junction left unmatched. CDR3 bases: TGTGCCAGCACCCTAGTTTCCAGGGACAGCTACGAGCAGTACTTC. Protein sequence: CASTLVSRDSYEQYF.

V gene TRBV27 combines with J gene TRBJ1-3; D unclear. Trimming left V 5 bases short and J 0 bases short, with 14 bases between. The germline V gene encodes CDR1 MNHEY and CDR2 SMNVEV (reference sequence). The CDR3 length is 16 residues. DNA of the CDR3: TGTGCCAGCAGTCCCTACCCCGGGTCCTCTGGAAACACCATATATTTT. Its translation: CASSPYPGSSGNTIYF.

The chain couples TRBV3-1 (or the pseudogene TRBV3-2) to TRBJ1-3, with a tentative D call TRBD1 (5 bases). The germline V gene encodes CDR1 LGHDT and CDR2 YNNKEL (reference sequence). The CDR3 is made up of 15 amino acids. V lost 1 base to trimming and J lost 0 bases, with 7 bases between them. CDR3 region: CASSQGTSSGNTIYF. The CDR3 bases are TGTGCCAGCAGCCAAGGGACAAGCTCTGGAAACACCATATATTTT.

The chain joins TRBV7-8 to TRBJ1-3; the D gene is possibly TRBD1 (6 bases). Germline CDR1 and CDR2: SGHVS and FQNEAQ. The CDR3 loop spans 15 amino acids. The V end lost 6 bases, the J end lost 0 bases, and 12 bases lay between the germline ends. The CDR3 coding sequence is TGTGCCAGCAGACTTACAGGGAGCTCTGGAAACACCATATATTTT. It specifies CASRLTGSSGNTIYF.

This chain links TRBV5-8 with TRBJ1-5, with 9 bases identical to TRBD1. Germline V gives CDR1 SGHTS, CDR2 YDEGEE. This CDR3 comprises 16 residues. With 4 bases clipped from V and 6 bases from J, the junction kept 11 bases outside the gene matches. The CDR3, as DNA: TGTGCCAGCAGCACCGGGACAGGGACGTCGATTCAGCCCCAGCATTTT. Encoded protein: CASSTGTGTSIQPQHF.

The gene calls are TRBV12-5 and TRBJ1-2; perhaps TRBD1 as D (5 bases). The V end was cut by 1 base, the J end by 6 bases, with 9 bases between. There are 13 residues in the CDR3. Per germline, CDR1 LGHNT and CDR2 FRNRAP. The CDR3: CASGLGRVDGYTF. The CDR3 coding sequence is TGTGCTAGTGGTTTGGGCAGGGTGGATGGCTACACCTTC.

This chain links TRBV6-6 with TRBJ1-3, with unresolved D. Germline V gene lookup returns CDR1 MNHNY and CDR2 SVGAGI (reference sequence). The V and J ends lost 0 bases and 1 base respectively, with 10 bases between them. This CDR3 is 16 amino acids long. This chain's CDR3 is CASSYSGSISGNTIYF. CDR3 DNA sequence: TGTGCCAGCAGTTACTCAGGCAGTATTTCTGGAAACACCATATATTTT.

The genes are TRBV6-5 and TRBJ2-7, with D possibly called TRBD1 or TRBD2 (6 bases each). Trimming cost V 0 bases and J 0 bases, with 12 bases left between them. Looked up from germline, CDR1 is MNHEY and CDR2 is SVGAGI. The CDR3 length is 16 residues. CDR3 bases: TGTGCCAGCAGTTACTCATCGGGGGCCGTCTCCTACGAGCAGTACTTC. Translated: CASSYSSGAVSYEQYF.

J is TRBJ1-1 and V is TRBV6-5; D is uncertain. CDR1 and CDR2 (germline): MNHEY, SVGAGI. The CDR3 covers 11 residues. Trimming removed 6 bases at V and 1 base at J, with 3 bases between. The CDR3 loop reads CASSGNTEAFF. In nucleotides, the CDR3 is TGTGCCAGCAGCGGGAACACTGAAGCTTTCTTT.

The chain joins TRBV30 to TRBJ1-5, with a tentative D call TRBD1 (5 bases). CDR1 GTSNPN and CDR2 SVGIG come from the germline V gene (reference sequence). This CDR3 comprises 15 residues. Trimming removed 0 bases from V and 0 bases from J, with 9 bases in between. CDR3 DNA sequence: TGTGCCTGGAGTGTAAGAGGGGATAGCAATCAGCCCCAGCATTTT. It codes for CAWSVRGDSNQPQHF.